Listed below are T cell receptor beta chains from one sample, sequenced in a study of T cells after posttransplantation cyclophosphamide. Clones were sequenced by immunoSEQ multiplex PCR, and TCRdb holds only the in-frame ones, with some missing. The sample has roughly 49,000 clones; 86% are singletons. The source material was PBMCs. The receptors originated from a man between 25 and 39 years old with a blood cancer, CMV-positive, and with a related stem cell donor. Each CDR3 is given with its conserved first and last residue. Each record gives: CDR3 DNA, CDR3 protein, J gene, clone size, V gene, D gene. D genes are given only for firm matches. Clone size is given for some rows only: seen once, a few or many times, or a class if the clone is expanded.

TGTGCCAGCAGAAGGGGTACTAATGAAAAACTGTTTTTT,CASRRGTNEKLFF,TRBJ1-4,many,TRBV2,NA
TGTGCCAGCAGCGTAGCTGCGGCTAGCGGGAGTTTAACCCGAATCAGCTCCTACAATGAGCAGTTCTTC,CASSVAAASGSLTRISSYNEQFF,TRBJ2-1,NA,TRBV9,TRBD2
TGTGCCAGCAGTGACAGGGGAGCAACTAATGAAAAACTGTTTTTT,CASSDRGATNEKLFF,TRBJ1-4,NA,TRBV2,NA
TGTGCCAGCAGCTATGGTTCCGGGGAGGGGTACACTGAAGCTTTCTTT,CASSYGSGEGYTEAFF,TRBJ1-1,few,TRBV11-3,NA
TGTGCCAGCAGCCCGGGACAGGGATATGGCTACACCTTC,CASSPGQGYGYTF,TRBJ1-2,once,TRBV5-6,TRBD1
TGTGCCAGCAGCTTAAACGGACAGGGGTCCTCCGAGCAGTACTTC,CASSLNGQGSSEQYF,TRBJ2-7,NA,TRBV7-9,TRBD1
TGCGCCAGCAGCCAGCAGCGCGGCCCACTCCACTACGAGCAGTACTTC,CASSQQRGPLHYEQYF,TRBJ2-7,NA,TRBV4-3,NA
TGTGCCAGCAGCTTACCGGGAGTGGGTACAGATACGCAGTATTTT,CASSLPGVGTDTQYF,TRBJ2-3,NA,TRBV11-3,NA
TGTGCCAGCAGCCTTGAGCAGTTCTTC,CASSLEQFF,TRBJ2-1,NA,TRBV5-8,NA
TGTGCCAGCAGCCAGGGGGGCAGGGGGCCGGGAGACTATGGCTACACCTTC,CASSQGGRGPGDYGYTF,TRBJ1-2,NA,TRBV7-8,TRBD1
TGTGCCAGTAAGGGACAGGCTACAACTAATGAAAAACTGTTTTTT,CASKGQATTNEKLFF,TRBJ1-4,few,TRBV19,TRBD1
TGTGCCAGCAGTTCTCCGGGACAGGGGAATAAAAACACTGAAGCTTTCTTT,CASSSPGQGNKNTEAFF,TRBJ1-1,few,TRBV28,TRBD1
TGTGCCAGCAGCTCCGTAGCGGCGGGCGCTCGCAATGAGCAGTTCTTC,CASSSVAAGARNEQFF,TRBJ2-1,once,TRBV9,NA
TGTGCCAGCAGTTCCCGACTAGCGGGGATCACCGGGGAGCTGTTTTTT,CASSSRLAGITGELFF,TRBJ2-2,NA,TRBV6-5,TRBD2
TGTGCCAGTCAAACCGGGACAGCCTCTCGGGAGCAGTACTTC,CASQTGTASREQYF,TRBJ2-7,few,TRBV2,TRBD1
TGTGCCAGTAGCGAACAGGGGGTAGGTCAGCCCCAGCATTTT,CASSEQGVGQPQHF,TRBJ1-5,NA,TRBV19,TRBD1
TGTGCTAGTGGTTTGTCGCTAGCGGGAGTGGGTGCCGTTCAAGAGACCCAGTACTTC,CASGLSLAGVGAVQETQYF,TRBJ2-5,once,TRBV12-5,TRBD2
TGCGCCAGCAGCTTGGGTGAGGTAACCGGGGAGCTGTTTTTT,CASSLGEVTGELFF,TRBJ2-2,once,TRBV5-1,NA
TGTGCCAGTAGTACCGACTTTATAGCGGGCCCCGCAAACAATGAGCAGTTCTTC,CASSTDFIAGPANNEQFF,TRBJ2-1,NA,TRBV19,TRBD2
TGTGCCAGCAGCTTAGCGTACCGGGGGACGAGGAATGAAAAACTGTTTTTT,CASSLAYRGTRNEKLFF,TRBJ1-4,NA,TRBV7-9,NA
TGTGCCAGCAGCCCGGAGGTCGAGCAGTACTTC,CASSPEVEQYF,TRBJ2-7,NA,TRBV5-8,NA
TGTGCCAGCAGCCTTGAGACCCAGTACTTC,CASSLETQYF,TRBJ2-5,NA,TRBV7-2,NA
TGTGCCAGCAGTCTGGACAGTTATAGCAATCAGCCCCAGCATTTT,CASSLDSYSNQPQHF,TRBJ1-5,NA,TRBV6-5,NA
TGTGCCAGCAGCGGGGGAGGTAGCGGGAGGAATGAGCAGTTCTTC,CASSGGGSGRNEQFF,TRBJ2-1,NA,TRBV7-2,TRBD2
TGTGCCATCAGCCCGACAGGGTTGGGCACTGAAGCTTTCTTT,CAISPTGLGTEAFF,TRBJ1-1,many,TRBV10-3,TRBD1
TGTGCCAGCAGCCCGACTAGCGGATTTGACAATGAGCAGTTCTTC,CASSPTSGFDNEQFF,TRBJ2-1,NA,TRBV7-2,TRBD2
TGTGCCAGCAGCTCGAACTATGGCTACACCTTC,CASSSNYGYTF,TRBJ1-2,NA,TRBV7-2,NA
TGTGCCAGCAGTGAATTTAGCGGGAGGGCCAACTTCCAAGAGACCCAGTACTTC,CASSEFSGRANFQETQYF,TRBJ2-5,NA,TRBV2,TRBD2
TGTGCCAGCAGCTTAGGACGGGAGTACGAGCAGTACTTC,CASSLGREYEQYF,TRBJ2-7,NA,TRBV13,NA
TGTGCCAGCAGCTTTACAGGCCGGGGAGGCACTGAAGCTTTCTTT,CASSFTGRGGTEAFF,TRBJ1-1,NA,TRBV7-2,NA
TGCGCCAGCAGCCAACTGGGGACTAGCCGATACAATGAGCAGTTCTTC,CASSQLGTSRYNEQFF,TRBJ2-1,NA,TRBV4-1,TRBD2
TGTGCCAGCAGCCCTACGGGTCTAGCGGGACGTGAGCAGTTCTTC,CASSPTGLAGREQFF,TRBJ2-1,NA,TRBV7-3,TRBD2
TGTGCCACCAGCAGAGATCCCCAGGGGGCATCTGCCGGGGAGCTGTTTTTT,CATSRDPQGASAGELFF,TRBJ2-2,NA,TRBV15,TRBD1
TGTGCCAGCATTTGGCGGCTGGGCACAGATACGCAGTATTTT,CASIWRLGTDTQYF,TRBJ2-3,few,TRBV27,NA
TGTGCCAGCAGCTTAGGTTCTCAGACTGAAGCTTTCTTT,CASSLGSQTEAFF,TRBJ1-1,NA,TRBV7-8,NA
TGCGCCAGCAGATCTAGCGGGAGGGGGGATGAGCAGTTCTTC,CASRSSGRGDEQFF,TRBJ2-1,NA,TRBV5-1,TRBD2
TGCGCCAGCAGGGCCGGGACTCACGAGCAGTACTTC,CASRAGTHEQYF,TRBJ2-7,NA,TRBV10-1,NA
TGTGCCAGCAGTCCTCGACAGGGAGGAATGAACACTGAAGCTTTCTTT,CASSPRQGGMNTEAFF,TRBJ1-1,NA,TRBV27,TRBD1
TGTGCCAGCAGCCTATCGCCTAGCGGGAGGGATGAGCAGTTCTTC,CASSLSPSGRDEQFF,TRBJ2-1,NA,TRBV9,TRBD2
TGTGCCAGCAGCTCGCTAGCGGTTCCAACCTACGAGCAGTACTTC,CASSSLAVPTYEQYF,TRBJ2-7,NA,TRBV7-9,TRBD2
TGTGCCAGCAGCTACGGGACTAGCGGAGACGAGCAGTACTTC,CASSYGTSGDEQYF,TRBJ2-7,NA,TRBV11-2,TRBD2
TGTGCCAGCAGTCGACCGGGACTAGTCTACGAGCAGTACTTC,CASSRPGLVYEQYF,TRBJ2-7,NA,TRBV27,TRBD2
TGTGCCAGCAGATCCGACAGCGGGAGGTCCAATGAGCAGTTCTTC,CASRSDSGRSNEQFF,TRBJ2-1,NA,TRBV6-5,TRBD2
TGTGCCAGCTCACCAGACAGAGAGGAGAACACTGAAGCTTTCTTT,CASSPDREENTEAFF,TRBJ1-1,few,TRBV18,NA
TGTGCCAGCAGTGACGGGACACAGAGCCTTAATAGGCAGTTCTTC,CASSDGTQSLNRQFF,TRBJ2-1,NA,TRBV6-1,NA
TGTGCCAGCAGCTTGGGGCGGGACAGGCGATCGTCCTTCATTAATGAGCAGTTCTTC,CASSLGRDRRSSFINEQFF,TRBJ2-1,NA,TRBV5-4,TRBD1